This is a list of T cell receptor beta chains from one sample in a study of cytomegalovirus exposure and HLA in healthy donors. Assay used: immunoSEQ multiplex PCR; TCRdb lists only in-frame clones, some missing. The table records tens of thousands of clones, about three quarters of them present only once. The sequenced sample consisted of PBMCs. These receptors all come from a woman between 50 and 59 years old in good health and CMV-seropositive. Each CDR3 is given with its conserved first and last residue. D genes are given only for firm matches. Rows may omit the clone size; those that give it use once, few, many or a size class.

CASSLDKNYGYTF | TGTGCCAGCAGTTTGGACAAGAACTATGGCTACACCTTC | TRBJ1-2 | - | - | TRBV27
CASSLFFGQGHGYTF | TGTGCCAGCAGTTTGTTTTTTGGACAGGGGCATGGCTACACCTTC | TRBJ1-2 | - | TRBD1 | TRBV28
CASSYSVGEAFF | TGTGCCAGCAGTTACTCGGTCGGTGAAGCTTTCTTT | TRBJ1-1 | once | - | TRBV6-6
CASSSRRQGPQETQYF | TGCGCCAGCAGCTCCAGACGGCAGGGTCCCCAAGAGACCCAGTACTTC | TRBJ2-5 | - | - | TRBV5-1
CASTGWGGSYGYTF | TGTGCCAGCACCGGTTGGGGCGGGAGCTATGGCTACACCTTC | TRBJ1-2 | - | - | TRBV7-2
CASSAGTSGRVAQETQYF | TGTGCCAGCAGTGCCGGGACTAGCGGGAGGGTGGCCCAAGAGACCCAGTACTTC | TRBJ2-5 | - | TRBD2 | TRBV5-4
CSVAGGADNSPLHF | TGCAGCGTTGCAGGAGGAGCCGATAATTCACCCCTCCACTTT | TRBJ1-6 | - | - | TRBV29-1
CASRTSATTDTQYF | TGTGCCAGCCGGACTAGCGCTACCACAGATACGCAGTATTTT | TRBJ2-3 | few | TRBD2 | TRBV6-4
CASSKGQDLNIRPLHF | TGTGCCAGCAGTAAAGGACAGGATCTTAATATTAGGCCCCTCCACTTT | TRBJ1-6 | - | TRBD1 | TRBV25-1
CASSIGGSTETQYF | TGTGCCAGTAGTATAGGCGGCAGTACTGAGACCCAGTACTTC | TRBJ2-5 | - | - | TRBV19
CASSQAGTGEKPQHF | TGCGCCAGCAGCCAAGCCGGGACAGGGGAGAAGCCCCAGCATTTT | TRBJ1-5 | - | TRBD1 | TRBV4-1
CASSLGGTENQPQHF | TGCGCCAGCAGCTTGGGGGGGACAGAAAATCAGCCCCAGCATTTT | TRBJ1-5 | - | TRBD1 | TRBV5-1
CASSFLRGSEDEQYF | TGTGCCAGCAGCTTCCTCAGGGGTTCAGAGGACGAGCAGTACTTC | TRBJ2-7 | few | - | TRBV7-9
CASSPQGAELYGYTF | TGTGCCAGCAGTCCACAGGGGGCCGAACTCTATGGCTACACCTTC | TRBJ1-2 | once | TRBD1 | TRBV5-4
CASSQEGFGAGKTPEQYF | TGTGCCAGCAGCCAGGAAGGGTTTGGTGCGGGTAAGACACCCGAGCAGTACTTC | TRBJ2-7 | few | - | TRBV7-9
CASTSNGGFYEQYF | TGTGCCAGCACCTCTAACGGGGGGTTCTACGAGCAGTACTTC | TRBJ2-7 | few | TRBD2 | TRBV11-2
CASSPLETILAGGPYEQYF | TGTGCCAGCAGTCCATTAGAAACAATCCTAGCGGGAGGGCCCTACGAGCAGTACTTC | TRBJ2-7 | once | TRBD2 | TRBV28
CASSFGQVGEQCF | TGTGCCAGCAGTTTTGGGCAGGTGGGCGAGCAGTGCTTC | TRBJ2-7 | - | - | TRBV28
CASSIGAGGTYEQYF | TGTGCCAGTAGTATCGGAGCGGGAGGGACCTACGAGCAGTACTTC | TRBJ2-7 | - | TRBD2 | TRBV19
CASRTLFDSPLHF | TGTGCCAGTCGGACATTGTTTGATTCACCCCTCCACTTT | TRBJ1-6 | - | - | TRBV7-7
CSVGARVVGETQYF | TGCAGCGTTGGAGCCAGGGTGGTCGGAGAGACCCAGTACTTC | TRBJ2-5 | - | - | TRBV29-1
CASHTGNAFDVGELFF | TGTGCCAGCCATACAGGGAACGCCTTCGACGTCGGGGAGCTGTTTTTT | TRBJ2-2 | few | - | TRBV2
CASSKGGEPRDSPIASYF | TGTGCCAGCAGCAAAGGTGGAGAACCCCGGGACAGCCCCATAGCTTCTTACTTC | TRBJ2-5 | - | - | TRBV21-1
CASSPGGGNEKLFF | TGTGCCAGCTCACCCGGTGGCGGTAATGAAAAACTGTTTTTT | TRBJ1-4 | - | - | TRBV18
CASSEPIGAHTDTQYF | TGTGCCAGCAGTGAACCCATCGGAGCCCACACAGATACGCAGTATTTT | TRBJ2-3 | - | - | TRBV6-1
CASSRTADSNQPQHF | TGTGCCAGCAGCCGGACAGCTGACAGCAATCAGCCCCAGCATTTT | TRBJ1-5 | once | - | TRBV28
CSVSPVTGYGGELFF | TGCAGCGTGTCCCCGGTGACAGGGTATGGCGGGGAGCTGTTTTTT | TRBJ2-2 | - | TRBD1 | TRBV29-1
CASFGTVSSYEQYF | TGTGCCAGCTTTGGGACTGTCAGTTCCTACGAGCAGTACTTC | TRBJ2-7 | - | - | TRBV28
CASTQGRGFGNTIYF | TGTGCCAGCACCCAAGGCAGGGGATTTGGAAACACCATATATTTT | TRBJ1-3 | once | - | TRBV11-2
CASSRDRGRYGYTF | TGTGCCAGCAGTCGGGACAGGGGTAGGTATGGCTACACCTTC | TRBJ1-2 | once | TRBD1 | TRBV28
CASSGLGGSEAFF | TGTGCCAGTAGTGGCCTCGGAGGCAGTGAAGCTTTCTTT | TRBJ1-1 | - | - | TRBV19
CASSTPGLSSYAEQFF | TGTGCCAGCAGCACCCCTGGACTATCGTCTTATGCTGAGCAGTTCTTC | TRBJ2-1 | - | - | TRBV5-6
CATQGAGPTYGYTF | TGTGCCACCCAGGGGGCCGGACCCACTTATGGCTACACCTTC | TRBJ1-2 | - | TRBD1 | TRBV5-6
CAISEGLAGTGELFF | TGTGCCATCAGTGAGGGACTAGCCGGTACCGGGGAGCTGTTTTTT | TRBJ2-2 | - | TRBD2 | TRBV10-3
CASSPVGRAGELFF | TGTGCCAGCAGTCCCGTAGGGCGGGCCGGGGAGCTGTTTTTT | TRBJ2-2 | - | - | TRBV5-4
CASSFVREETQYF | TGTGCCAGCAGCTTCGTCCGGGAAGAGACCCAGTACTTC | TRBJ2-5 | - | - | TRBV5-4
CSYTGPQAGEQYF | TGCAGCTACACCGGACCCCAGGCGGGCGAGCAGTACTTC | TRBJ2-7 | - | - | TRBV29-1
CATSTLWGGPTDTQYF | TGTGCCACCAGCACTCTATGGGGGGGGCCCACAGATACGCAGTATTTT | TRBJ2-3 | - | - | TRBV15
CAISEPGLAGEDTQYF | TGTGCCATCAGTGAGCCGGGACTAGCGGGAGAAGATACGCAGTATTTT | TRBJ2-3 | - | TRBD2 | TRBV10-3
CASRARGVGYGYTF | TGTGCCAGCAGGGCCAGGGGAGTTGGCTATGGCTACACCTTC | TRBJ1-2 | few | - | TRBV28
CASSEASGLGQPNWDYGYTF | TGTGCCAGCAGTGAAGCGTCGGGGTTGGGACAACCAAATTGGGACTATGGCTACACCTTC | TRBJ1-2 | - | - | TRBV6-1
CASSLVGGREQYF | TGTGCCAGCAGCTTGGTGGGGGGGCGCGAGCAGTACTTC | TRBJ2-7 | few | - | TRBV5-5
CASSSSTGGTGELFF | TGCGCCAGCAGCTCGAGCACCGGGGGGACCGGGGAGCTGTTTTTT | TRBJ2-2 | - | TRBD2 | TRBV5-1
CSVLRGYTEAFF | TGCAGCGTTCTCCGGGGGTACACTGAAGCTTTCTTT | TRBJ1-1 | - | - | TRBV29-1
CASERTGQETQYF | TGTGCCAGCGAAAGGACGGGGCAAGAGACCCAGTACTTC | TRBJ2-5 | few | - | TRBV2